This T cell receptor (beta chain) was identified in a study of blood T cell repertoires in COVID-19. Across the study: Acute and convalescent COVID-19 specimens originated in the United States, Italy and Spain. Nucleic acid was either cDNA or gDNA, and it came from T cells, B-cell-depleted T cells, or PBMCs.

In the original analysis: Amplified reference gene primers provided the basis for estimating nucleated cell counts. The table came from immunoSEQ multiplex PCR; TCRdb's copy has only in-frame clones and leaves some out. From that table come the V and J calls and clone size; the DNA was used to work out D and trimming. The sample records 85,000 to 95,000 clones, 70% to 90% being singletons. The CDR3 covers 13 residues. Sample: peripheral blood. The clonotype comes from a woman aged 80 or older with acute or convalescent COVID-19. The genes are TRBV21-1 and TRBJ2-1; the table's D call, TRBD1, has no DNA check behind it. TRBV21-1 constitutes a pseudogene. The CDR3 DNA is TGTGCCAGCTCCCGACAGGGCTACAATGAGCAGTTCTTC. This gives the protein CASSRQGYNEQFF.